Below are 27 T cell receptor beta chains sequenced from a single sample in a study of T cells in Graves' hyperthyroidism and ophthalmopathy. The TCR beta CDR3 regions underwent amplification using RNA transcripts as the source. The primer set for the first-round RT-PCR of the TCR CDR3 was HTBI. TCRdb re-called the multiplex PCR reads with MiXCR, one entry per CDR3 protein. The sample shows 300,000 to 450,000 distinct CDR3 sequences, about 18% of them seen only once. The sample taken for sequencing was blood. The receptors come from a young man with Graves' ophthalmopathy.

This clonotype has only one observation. The CDR3 coding sequence is TGTGCCAGCAGCGTAGATCGGCAGGATGAATCAGATACGCAGTATTTT. It translates to CASSVDRQDESDTQYF. V usage is TRBV9 and J usage is TRBJ2-3; D remains unclear. Between the trimmed V and J ends, which lost 0 bases and 4 bases, there was a span of 15 bases. CDR1 and CDR2 (germline): SGDLS, YYNGEE. CDR3 length: 16 residues.

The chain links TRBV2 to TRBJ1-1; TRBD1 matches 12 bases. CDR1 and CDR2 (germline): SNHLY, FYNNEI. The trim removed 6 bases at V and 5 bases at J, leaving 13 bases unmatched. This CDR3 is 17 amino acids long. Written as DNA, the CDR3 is TGTGCCAGCAGCGCCCACCGGGACAGGGGGCGCGTTACTGAAGCTTTCTTT. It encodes CASSAHRDRGRVTEAFF.

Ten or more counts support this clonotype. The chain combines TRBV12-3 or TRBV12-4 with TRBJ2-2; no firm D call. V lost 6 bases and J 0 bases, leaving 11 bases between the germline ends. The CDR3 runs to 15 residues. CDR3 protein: CASRGAKANTGELFF. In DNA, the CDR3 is TGTGCCAGCAGAGGAGCGAAAGCGAACACCGGGGAGCTGTTTTTT.

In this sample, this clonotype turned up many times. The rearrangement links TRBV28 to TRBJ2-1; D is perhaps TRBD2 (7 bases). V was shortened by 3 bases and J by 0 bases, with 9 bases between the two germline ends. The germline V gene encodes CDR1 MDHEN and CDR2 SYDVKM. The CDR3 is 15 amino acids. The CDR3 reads CASSLGGASYNEQFF. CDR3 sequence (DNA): TGTGCCAGCAGTTTGGGGGGGGCCTCCTACAATGAGCAGTTCTTC.

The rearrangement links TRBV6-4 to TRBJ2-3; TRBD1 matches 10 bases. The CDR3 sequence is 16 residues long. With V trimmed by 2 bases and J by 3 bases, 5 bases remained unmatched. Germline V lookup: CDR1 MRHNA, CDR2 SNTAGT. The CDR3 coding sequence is TGTGCCAGCAGTGACCGGACAGGGGGGGGTACAGATACGCAGTATTTT. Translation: CASSDRTGGGTDTQYF.

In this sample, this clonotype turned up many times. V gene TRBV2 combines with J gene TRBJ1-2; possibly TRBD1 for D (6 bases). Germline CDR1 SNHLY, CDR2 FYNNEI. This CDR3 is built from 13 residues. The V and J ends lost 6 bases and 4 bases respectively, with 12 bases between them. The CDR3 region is CASRNRDTYGYTF. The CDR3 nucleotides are TGTGCCAGCAGGAACCGGGACACCTATGGCTACACCTTC.

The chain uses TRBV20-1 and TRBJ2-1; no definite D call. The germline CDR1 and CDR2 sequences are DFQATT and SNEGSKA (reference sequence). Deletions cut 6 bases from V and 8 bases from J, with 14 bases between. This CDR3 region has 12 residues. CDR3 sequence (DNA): TGCAGTGCCGATTCAGAGGACGATGAGCAGTTCTTC. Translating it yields CSADSEDDEQFF.

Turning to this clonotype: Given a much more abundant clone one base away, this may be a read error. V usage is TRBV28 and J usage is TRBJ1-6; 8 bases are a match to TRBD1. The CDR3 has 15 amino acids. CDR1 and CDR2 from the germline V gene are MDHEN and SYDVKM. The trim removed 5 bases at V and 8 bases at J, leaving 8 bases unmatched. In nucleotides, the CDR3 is TGTGCCAGCAGTCCTGACAGGGGATACGATTCACCCCTCCACTTT. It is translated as CASSPDRGYDSPLHF.

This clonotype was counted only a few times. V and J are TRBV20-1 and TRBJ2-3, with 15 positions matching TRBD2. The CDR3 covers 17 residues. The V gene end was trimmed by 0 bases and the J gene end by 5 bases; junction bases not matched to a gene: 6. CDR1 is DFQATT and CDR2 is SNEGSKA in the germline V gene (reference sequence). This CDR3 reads CSAREGLAGGGRDTQYF. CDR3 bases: TGCAGTGCTAGAGAGGGACTAGCGGGGGGCGGGAGAGATACGCAGTATTTT.

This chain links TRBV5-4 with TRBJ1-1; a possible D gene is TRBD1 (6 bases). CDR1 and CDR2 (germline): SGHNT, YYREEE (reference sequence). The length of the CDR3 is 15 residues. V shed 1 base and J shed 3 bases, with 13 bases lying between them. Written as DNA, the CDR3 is TGTGCCAGCAGCTTGCCCGACAGGTGGGACACTGAAGCTTTCTTT. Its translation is CASSLPDRWDTEAFF.

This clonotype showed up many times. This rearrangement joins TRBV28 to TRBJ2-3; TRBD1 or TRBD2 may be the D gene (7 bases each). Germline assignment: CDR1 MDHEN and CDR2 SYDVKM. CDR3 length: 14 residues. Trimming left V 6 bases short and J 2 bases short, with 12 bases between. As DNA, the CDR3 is TGTGCCAGCAGGGGGGGGACAGCCACAGATACGCAGTATTTT. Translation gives CASRGGTATDTQYF.

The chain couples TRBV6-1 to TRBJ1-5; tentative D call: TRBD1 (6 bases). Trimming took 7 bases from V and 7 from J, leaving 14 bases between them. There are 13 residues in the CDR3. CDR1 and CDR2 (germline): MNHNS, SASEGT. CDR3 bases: TGTGCCAGCACTCAGGGGACGGAGCAGCCCCAGCATTTT. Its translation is CASTQGTEQPQHF.

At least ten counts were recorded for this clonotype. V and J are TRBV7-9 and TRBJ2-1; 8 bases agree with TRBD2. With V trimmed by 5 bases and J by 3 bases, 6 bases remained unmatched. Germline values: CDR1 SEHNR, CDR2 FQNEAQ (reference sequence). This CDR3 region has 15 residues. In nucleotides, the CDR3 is TGTGCCAGCAGCCCCCCAAGCGGGAGCTACAATGAGCAGTTCTTC. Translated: CASSPPSGSYNEQFF. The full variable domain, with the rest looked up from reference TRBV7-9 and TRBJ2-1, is DTGVSQNPRHKITKRGQNVTFRCDPISEHNRLYWYRQTLGQGPEFLTYFQNEAQLEKSRLLSDRFSAERPKGSFSTLEIQRTEQGDSAMYLCASSPPSGSYNEQFFGPGTRLTVL.

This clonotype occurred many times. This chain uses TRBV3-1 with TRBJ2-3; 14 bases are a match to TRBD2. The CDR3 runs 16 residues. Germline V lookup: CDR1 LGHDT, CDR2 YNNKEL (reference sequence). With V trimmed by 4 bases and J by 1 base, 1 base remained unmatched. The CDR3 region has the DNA TGTGCCAGCAGCCTGGGACTAGCGGGGGGCACAGATACGCAGTATTTT. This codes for CASSLGLAGGTDTQYF.

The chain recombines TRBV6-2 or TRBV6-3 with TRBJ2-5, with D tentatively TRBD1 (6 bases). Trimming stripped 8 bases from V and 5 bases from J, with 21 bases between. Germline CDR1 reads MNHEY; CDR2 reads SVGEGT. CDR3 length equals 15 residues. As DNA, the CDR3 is TGTGCCAGCCTTCGCCAGGAAGGGGGACGGGAGACCCAGTACTTC. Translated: CASLRQEGGRETQYF.

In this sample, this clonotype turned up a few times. As DNA, the CDR3 is TGTGCCACCAGCAGAGATGGAGGGGACACCGGGGAGCTGTTTTTT. Protein: CATSRDGGDTGELFF. The gene calls are TRBV15 and TRBJ2-2; D might be TRBD2 (6 bases). The V gene's germline CDR1 is LNHNV and CDR2 YYDKDF (reference sequence). Trimming removed 0 bases from V and 3 bases from J, with 8 bases in between. This CDR3 is 15 amino acids long.

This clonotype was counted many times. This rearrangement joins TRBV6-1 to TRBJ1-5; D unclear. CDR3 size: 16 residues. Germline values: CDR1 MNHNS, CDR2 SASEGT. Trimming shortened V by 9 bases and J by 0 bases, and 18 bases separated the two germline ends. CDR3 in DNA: TGTGCCAGTTCTCCGACGGTCCTTTATAGCAATCAGCCCCAGCATTTT. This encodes CASSPTVLYSNQPQHF.

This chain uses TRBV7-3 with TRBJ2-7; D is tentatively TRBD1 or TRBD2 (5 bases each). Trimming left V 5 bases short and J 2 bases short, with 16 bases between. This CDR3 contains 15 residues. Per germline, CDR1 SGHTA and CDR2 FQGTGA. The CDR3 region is CASSVTGTEAYEQYF. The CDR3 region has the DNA TGTGCCAGCAGCGTCACCGGGACGGAAGCCTACGAGCAGTACTTC.

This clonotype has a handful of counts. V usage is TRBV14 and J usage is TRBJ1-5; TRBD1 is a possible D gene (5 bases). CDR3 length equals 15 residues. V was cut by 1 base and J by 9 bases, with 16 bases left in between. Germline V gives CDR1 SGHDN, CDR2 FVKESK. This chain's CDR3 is CASSQARTPNRPQHF. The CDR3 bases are TGTGCCAGCAGCCAAGCCCGGACACCAAACCGGCCCCAGCATTTT.

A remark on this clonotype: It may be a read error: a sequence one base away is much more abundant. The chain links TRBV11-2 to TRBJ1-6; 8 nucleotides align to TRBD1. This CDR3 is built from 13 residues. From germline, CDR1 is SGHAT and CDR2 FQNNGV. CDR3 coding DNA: TGTGTCAGCAGTCGTACAGGGGGTTCACCCCTCCACTTT. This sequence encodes CVSSRTGGSPLHF.

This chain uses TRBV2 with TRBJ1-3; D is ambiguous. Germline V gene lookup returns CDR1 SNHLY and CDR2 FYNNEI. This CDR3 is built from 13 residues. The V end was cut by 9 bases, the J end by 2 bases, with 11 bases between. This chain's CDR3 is CASSTKTGNTIYF. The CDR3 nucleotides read TGTGCCAGTTCGACAAAGACTGGAAACACCATATATTTT.

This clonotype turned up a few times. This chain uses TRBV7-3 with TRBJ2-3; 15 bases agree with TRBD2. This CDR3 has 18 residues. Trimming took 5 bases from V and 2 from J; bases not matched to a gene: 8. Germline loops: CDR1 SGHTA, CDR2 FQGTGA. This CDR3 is CASSETGTSGGLTDTQYF. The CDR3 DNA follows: TGTGCCAGCAGCGAAACCGGGACTAGCGGGGGGCTCACAGATACGCAGTATTTT.

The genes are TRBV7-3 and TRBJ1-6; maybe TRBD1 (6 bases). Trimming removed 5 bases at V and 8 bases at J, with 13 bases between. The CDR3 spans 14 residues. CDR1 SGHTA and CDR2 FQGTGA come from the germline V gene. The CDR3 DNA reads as TGTGCCAGCAGCACGCAGGGGAGAGATTCACCCCTCCACTTT. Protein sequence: CASSTQGRDSPLHF.

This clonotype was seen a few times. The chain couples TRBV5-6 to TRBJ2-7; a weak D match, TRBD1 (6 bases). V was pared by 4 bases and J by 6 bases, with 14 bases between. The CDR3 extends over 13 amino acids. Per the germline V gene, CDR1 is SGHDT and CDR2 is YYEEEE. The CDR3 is CASSQITGSEQYF. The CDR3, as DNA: TGTGCCAGCAGCCAAATTACAGGGAGCGAGCAGTACTTC.

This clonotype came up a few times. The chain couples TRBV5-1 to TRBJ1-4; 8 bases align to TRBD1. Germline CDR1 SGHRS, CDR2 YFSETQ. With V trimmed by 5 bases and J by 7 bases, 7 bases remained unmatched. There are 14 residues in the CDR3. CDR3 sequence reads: CASRRGQGGEKLFF. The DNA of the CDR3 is TGCGCCAGCAGAAGAGGACAGGGCGGTGAAAAACTGTTTTTT.

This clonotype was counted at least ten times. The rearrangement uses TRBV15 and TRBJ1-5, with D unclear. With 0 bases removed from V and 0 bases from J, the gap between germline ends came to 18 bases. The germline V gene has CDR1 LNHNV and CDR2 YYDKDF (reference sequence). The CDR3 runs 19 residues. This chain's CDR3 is CATSRDLPLSGHSNQPQHF. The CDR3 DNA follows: TGTGCCACCAGCAGAGATCTGCCCTTATCCGGGCATAGCAATCAGCCCCAGCATTTT.

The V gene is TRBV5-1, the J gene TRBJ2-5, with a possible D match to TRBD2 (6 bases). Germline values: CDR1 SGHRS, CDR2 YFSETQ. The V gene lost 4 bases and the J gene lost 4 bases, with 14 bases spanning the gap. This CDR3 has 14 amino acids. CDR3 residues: CASSPLLGGETQYF. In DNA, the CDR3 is TGCGCCAGCAGCCCACTCCTGGGGGGAGAGACCCAGTACTTC. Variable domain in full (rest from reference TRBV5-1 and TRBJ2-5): KAGVTQTPRYLIKTRGQQVTLSCSPISGHRSVSWYQQTPGQGLQFLFEYFSETQRNKGNFPGRFSGRQFSNSRSEMNVSTLELGDSALYLCASSPLLGGETQYFGPGTRLLVL.